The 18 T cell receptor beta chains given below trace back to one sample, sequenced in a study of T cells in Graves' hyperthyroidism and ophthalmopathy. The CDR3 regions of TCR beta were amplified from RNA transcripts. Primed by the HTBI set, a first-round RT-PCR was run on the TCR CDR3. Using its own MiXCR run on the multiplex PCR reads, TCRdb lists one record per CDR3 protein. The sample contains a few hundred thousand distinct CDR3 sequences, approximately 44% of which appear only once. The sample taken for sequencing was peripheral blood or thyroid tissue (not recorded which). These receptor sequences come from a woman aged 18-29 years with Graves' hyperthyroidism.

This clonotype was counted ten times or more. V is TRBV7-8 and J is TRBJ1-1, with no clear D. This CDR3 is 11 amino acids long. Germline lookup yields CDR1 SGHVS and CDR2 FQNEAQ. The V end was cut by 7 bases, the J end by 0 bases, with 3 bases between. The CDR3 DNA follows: TGTGCCAGCAAGATGAACACTGAAGCTTTCTTT. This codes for CASKMNTEAFF.

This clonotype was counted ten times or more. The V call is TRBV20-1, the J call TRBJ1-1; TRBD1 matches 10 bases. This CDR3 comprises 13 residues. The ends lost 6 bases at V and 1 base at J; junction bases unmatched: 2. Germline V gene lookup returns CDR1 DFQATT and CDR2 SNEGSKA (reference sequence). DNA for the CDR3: TGCAGTGCCGGACAGGGGGAGAACACTGAAGCTTTCTTT. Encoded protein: CSAGQGENTEAFF.

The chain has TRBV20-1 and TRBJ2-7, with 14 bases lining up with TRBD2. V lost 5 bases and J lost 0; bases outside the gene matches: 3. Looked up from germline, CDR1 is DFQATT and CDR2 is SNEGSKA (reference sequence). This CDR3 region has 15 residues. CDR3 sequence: CSAGGTSGSSYEQYF. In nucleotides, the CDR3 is TGCAGTGCTGGGGGGACTAGCGGGAGCTCCTACGAGCAGTACTTC.

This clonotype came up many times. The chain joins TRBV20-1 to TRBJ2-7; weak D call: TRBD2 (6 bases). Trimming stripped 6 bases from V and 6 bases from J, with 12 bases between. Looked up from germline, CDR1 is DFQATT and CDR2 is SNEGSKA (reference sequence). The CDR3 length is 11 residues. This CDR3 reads CSARLVTEQYF. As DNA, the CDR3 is TGCAGTGCGAGACTAGTTACCGAGCAGTACTTC.

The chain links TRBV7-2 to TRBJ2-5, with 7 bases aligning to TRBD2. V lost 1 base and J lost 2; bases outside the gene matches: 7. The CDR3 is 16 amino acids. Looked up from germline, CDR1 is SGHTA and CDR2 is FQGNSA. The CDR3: CASSLGGGKRQETQYF. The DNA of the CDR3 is TGTGCCAGCAGCTTAGGGGGGGGAAAACGGCAAGAGACCCAGTACTTC.

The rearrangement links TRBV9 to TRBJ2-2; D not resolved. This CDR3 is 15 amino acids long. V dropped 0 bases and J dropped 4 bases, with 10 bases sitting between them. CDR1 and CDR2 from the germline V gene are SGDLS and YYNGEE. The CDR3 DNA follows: TGTGCCAGCAGCGTAGCGTCTTCTCCCACCGGGGAGCTGTTTTTT. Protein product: CASSVASSPTGELFF.

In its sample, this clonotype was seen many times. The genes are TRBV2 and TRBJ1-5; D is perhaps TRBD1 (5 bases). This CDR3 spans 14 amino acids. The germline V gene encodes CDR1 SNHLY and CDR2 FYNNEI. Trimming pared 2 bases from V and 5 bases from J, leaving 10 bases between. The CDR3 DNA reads TGTGCCAGCAGTGAAATCGGGGCTCATCAGCCCCAGCATTTT. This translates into CASSEIGAHQPQHF.

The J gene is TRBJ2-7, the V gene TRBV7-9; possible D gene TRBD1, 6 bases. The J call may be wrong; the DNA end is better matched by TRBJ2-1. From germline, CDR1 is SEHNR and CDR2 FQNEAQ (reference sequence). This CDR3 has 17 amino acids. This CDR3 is CASSPKPGHLSYNEQFF. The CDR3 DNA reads TGTGCCAGCAGTCCGAAGCCGGGACACCTCTCCTACAATGAGCAGTTCTTC.

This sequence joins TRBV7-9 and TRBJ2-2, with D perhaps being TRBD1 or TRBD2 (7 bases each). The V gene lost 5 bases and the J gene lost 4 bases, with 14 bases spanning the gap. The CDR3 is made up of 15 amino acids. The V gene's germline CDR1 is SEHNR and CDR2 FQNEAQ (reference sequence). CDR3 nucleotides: TGTGCCAGCAGCCCCAGGGGGGGGTTCACCGGGGAGCTGTTTTTT. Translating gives CASSPRGGFTGELFF.

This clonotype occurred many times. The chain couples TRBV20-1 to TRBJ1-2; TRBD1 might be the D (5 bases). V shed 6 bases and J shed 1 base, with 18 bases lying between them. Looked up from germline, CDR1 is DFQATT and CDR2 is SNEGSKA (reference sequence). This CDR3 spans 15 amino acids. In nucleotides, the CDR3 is TGCAGTGCCCCTGGAGGGGCAGAAAATAACTATGGCTACACCTTC. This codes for CSAPGGAENNYGYTF.

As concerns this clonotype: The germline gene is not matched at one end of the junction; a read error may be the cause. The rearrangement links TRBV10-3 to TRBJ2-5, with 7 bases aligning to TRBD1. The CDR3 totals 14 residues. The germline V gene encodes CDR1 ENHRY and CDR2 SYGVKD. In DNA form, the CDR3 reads TGTGCCATCAGTTATACAAGGGGGCAAGGGACCCAGTACTTC. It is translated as CAISYTRGQGTQYF.

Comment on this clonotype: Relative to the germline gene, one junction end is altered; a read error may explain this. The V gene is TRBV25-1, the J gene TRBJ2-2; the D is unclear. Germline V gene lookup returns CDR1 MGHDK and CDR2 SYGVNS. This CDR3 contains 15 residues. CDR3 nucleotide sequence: TGTGCCAGCAGTGAATCCATTTCAAACAGCGGGGAGCTGTTTTTT. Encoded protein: CASSESISNSGELFF. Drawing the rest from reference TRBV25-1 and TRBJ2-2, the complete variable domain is EADIYQTPRYLVIGTGKKITLECSQTMGHDKMYWYQQDPGMELHLIHYSYGVNSTEKGDLSSESTVSRIRTEHFPLTLESARPSHTSQYLCASSESISNSGELFFGEGSRLTVL.

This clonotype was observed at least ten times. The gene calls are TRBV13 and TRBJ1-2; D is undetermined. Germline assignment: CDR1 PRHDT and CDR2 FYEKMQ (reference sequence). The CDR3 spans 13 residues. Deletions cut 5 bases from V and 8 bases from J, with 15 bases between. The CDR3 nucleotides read TGTGCCAGCAGCATCCGGGGTACTTTAGGCTACACCTTC. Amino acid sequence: CASSIRGTLGYTF.

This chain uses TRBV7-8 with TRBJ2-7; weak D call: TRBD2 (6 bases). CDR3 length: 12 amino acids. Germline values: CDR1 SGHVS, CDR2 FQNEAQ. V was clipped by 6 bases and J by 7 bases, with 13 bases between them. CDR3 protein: CASRTSGGEQYF. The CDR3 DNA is TGTGCCAGCAGGACCAGCGGAGGGGAGCAGTACTTC. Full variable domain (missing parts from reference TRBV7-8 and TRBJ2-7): GAGVSQSPRYKVAKRGQDVALRCDPISGHVSLFWYQQALGQGPEFLTYFQNEAQLDKSGLPSDRFFAERPEGSVSTLKIQRTQQEDSAVYLCASRTSGGEQYFGPGTRLTVT.

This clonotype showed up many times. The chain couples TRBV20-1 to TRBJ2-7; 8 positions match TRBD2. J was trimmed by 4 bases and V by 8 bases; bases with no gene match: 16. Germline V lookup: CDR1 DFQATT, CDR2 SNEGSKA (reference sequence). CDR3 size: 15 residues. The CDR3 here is CSHKSGAGAGYEQYF. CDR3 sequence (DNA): TGCAGTCACAAGTCTGGAGCGGGAGCAGGGTACGAGCAGTACTTC.

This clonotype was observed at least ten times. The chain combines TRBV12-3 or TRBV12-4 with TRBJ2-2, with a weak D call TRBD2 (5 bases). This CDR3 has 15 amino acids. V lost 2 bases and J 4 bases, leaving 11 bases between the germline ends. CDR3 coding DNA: TGTGCCAGCAGTTTACCCAGCGGAGGCACCGGGGAGCTGTTTTTT. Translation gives CASSLPSGGTGELFF.

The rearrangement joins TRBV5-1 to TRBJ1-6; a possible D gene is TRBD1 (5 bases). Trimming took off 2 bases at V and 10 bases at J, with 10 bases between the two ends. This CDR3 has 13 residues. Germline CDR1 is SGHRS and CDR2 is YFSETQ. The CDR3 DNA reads TGCGCCAGCAGCTTAGGGGATCGCTCACCCCTCCACTTT. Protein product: CASSLGDRSPLHF.

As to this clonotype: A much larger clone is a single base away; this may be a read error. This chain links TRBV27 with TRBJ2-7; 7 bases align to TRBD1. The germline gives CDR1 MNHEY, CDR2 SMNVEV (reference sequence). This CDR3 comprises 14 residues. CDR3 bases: TGTGCCAGCAGTGCGACAGGGAACTCCTACGAGCAGCACTTC. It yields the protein CASSATGNSYEQHF.